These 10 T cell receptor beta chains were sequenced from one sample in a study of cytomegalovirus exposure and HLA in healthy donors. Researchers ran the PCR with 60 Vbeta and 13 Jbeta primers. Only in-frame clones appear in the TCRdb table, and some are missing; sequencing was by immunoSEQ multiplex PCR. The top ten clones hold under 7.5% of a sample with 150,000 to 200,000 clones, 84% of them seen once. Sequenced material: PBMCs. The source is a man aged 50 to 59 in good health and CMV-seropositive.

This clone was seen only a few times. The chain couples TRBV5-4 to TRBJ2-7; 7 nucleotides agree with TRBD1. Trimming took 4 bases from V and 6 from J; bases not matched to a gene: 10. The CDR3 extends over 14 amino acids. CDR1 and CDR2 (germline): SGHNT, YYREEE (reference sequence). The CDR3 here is CASSQTGAGSEQYF. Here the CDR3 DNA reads TGTGCCAGCAGCCAAACAGGGGCGGGTAGCGAGCAGTACTTC.

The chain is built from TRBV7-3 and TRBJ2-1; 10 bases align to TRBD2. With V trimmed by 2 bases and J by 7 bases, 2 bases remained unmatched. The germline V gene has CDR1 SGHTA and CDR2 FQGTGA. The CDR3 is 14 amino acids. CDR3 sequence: CASSLDSGRNEQFF. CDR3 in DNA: TGTGCCAGCAGCTTAGATAGCGGGAGGAATGAGCAGTTCTTC. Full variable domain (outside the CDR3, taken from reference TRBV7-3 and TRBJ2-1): GAGVSQTPSNKVTEKGKYVELRCDPISGHTALYWYRQSLGQGPEFLIYFQGTGAADDSGLPNDRFFAVRPEGSVSTLKIQRTERGDSAVYLCASSLDSGRNEQFFGPGTRLTVL.

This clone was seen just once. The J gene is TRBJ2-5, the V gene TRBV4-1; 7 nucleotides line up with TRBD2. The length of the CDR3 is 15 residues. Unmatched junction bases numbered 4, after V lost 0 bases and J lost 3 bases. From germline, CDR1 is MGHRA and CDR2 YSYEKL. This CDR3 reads CASSQDWRGKETQYF. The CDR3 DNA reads TGCGCCAGCAGCCAAGATTGGCGGGGGAAAGAGACCCAGTACTTC.

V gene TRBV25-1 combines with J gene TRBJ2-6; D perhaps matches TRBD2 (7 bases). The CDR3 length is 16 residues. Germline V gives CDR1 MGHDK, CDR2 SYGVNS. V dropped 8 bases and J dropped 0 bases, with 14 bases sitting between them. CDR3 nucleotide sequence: TGTGCCAGCTCCTCGAGGGGGGGCTCTGGGGCCAACGTCCTGACTTTC. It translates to CASSSRGGSGANVLTF. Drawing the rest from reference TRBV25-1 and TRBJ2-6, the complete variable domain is EADIYQTPRYLVIGTGKKITLECSQTMGHDKMYWYQQDPGMELHLIHYSYGVNSTEKGDLSSESTVSRIRTEHFPLTLESARPSHTSQYLCASSSRGGSGANVLTFGAGSRLTVL.

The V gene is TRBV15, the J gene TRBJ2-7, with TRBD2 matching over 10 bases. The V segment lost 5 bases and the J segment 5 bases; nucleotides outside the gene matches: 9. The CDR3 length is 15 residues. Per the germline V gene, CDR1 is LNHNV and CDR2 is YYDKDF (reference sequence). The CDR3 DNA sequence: TGTGCCACCAGCCGAGCGGGGGGGGCCATGAACGAGCAGTACTTC. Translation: CATSRAGGAMNEQYF.

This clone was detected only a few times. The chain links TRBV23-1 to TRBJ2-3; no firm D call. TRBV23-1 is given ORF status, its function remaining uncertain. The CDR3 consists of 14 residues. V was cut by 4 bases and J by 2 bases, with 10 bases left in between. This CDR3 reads CASSPRALTDTQYF. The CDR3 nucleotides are TGCGCCAGCAGTCCACGAGCCCTCACAGATACGCAGTATTTT.

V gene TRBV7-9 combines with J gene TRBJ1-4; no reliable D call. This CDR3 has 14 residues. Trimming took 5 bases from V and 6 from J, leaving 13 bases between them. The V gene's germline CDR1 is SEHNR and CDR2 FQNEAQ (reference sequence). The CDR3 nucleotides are TGTGCCAGCAGCCCAGGTCTGATGGATGAAAAACTGTTTTTT. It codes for CASSPGLMDEKLFF.

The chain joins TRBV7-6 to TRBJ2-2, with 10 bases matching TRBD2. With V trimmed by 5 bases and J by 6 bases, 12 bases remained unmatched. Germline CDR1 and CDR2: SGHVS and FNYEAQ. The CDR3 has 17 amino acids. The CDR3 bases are TGTGCCAGCAGCCGCAGGGGGCTAGCGGGAGCCCCCGGGGAGCTGTTTTTT. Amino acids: CASSRRGLAGAPGELFF.

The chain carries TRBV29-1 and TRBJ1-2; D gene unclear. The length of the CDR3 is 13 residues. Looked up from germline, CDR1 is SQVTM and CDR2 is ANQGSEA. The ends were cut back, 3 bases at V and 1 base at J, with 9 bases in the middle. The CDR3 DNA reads TGCAGCGTTGATGAGGCTGGTAACTATGGCTACACCTTC. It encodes CSVDEAGNYGYTF.

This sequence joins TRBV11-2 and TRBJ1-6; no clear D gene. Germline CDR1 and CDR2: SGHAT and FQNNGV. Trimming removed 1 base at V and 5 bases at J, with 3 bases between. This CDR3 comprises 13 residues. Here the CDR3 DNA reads TGTGCCAGCAGCTTAGCTGATAATTCACCCCTCCACTTT. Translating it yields CASSLADNSPLHF.